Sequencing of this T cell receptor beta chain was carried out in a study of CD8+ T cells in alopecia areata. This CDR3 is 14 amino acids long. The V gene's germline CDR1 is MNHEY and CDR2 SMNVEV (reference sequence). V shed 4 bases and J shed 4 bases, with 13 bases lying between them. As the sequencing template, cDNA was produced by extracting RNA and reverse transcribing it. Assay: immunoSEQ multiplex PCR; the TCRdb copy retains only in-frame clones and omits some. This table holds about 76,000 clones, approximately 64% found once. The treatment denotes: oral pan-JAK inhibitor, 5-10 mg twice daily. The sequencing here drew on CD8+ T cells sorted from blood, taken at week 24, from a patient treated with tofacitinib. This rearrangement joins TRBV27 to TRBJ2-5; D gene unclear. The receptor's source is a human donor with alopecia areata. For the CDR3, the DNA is TGTGCCAGCAGTTCCCGGGTACACTCAGAGACCCAGTACTTC. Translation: CASSSRVHSETQYF.